This TCR beta chain was captured in a study of shared clonotypes between healthy human individuals (dated by TCRdb to about 2020). Turning to the overall study: Three men and a couple of women, aged 18 to 49 years, made up the cohort. Libraries were prepared and TCR repertoires were sequenced by different laboratories using diverse techniques, in order to increase sequencing depth and limit assay-specific biases. Leukapheresis yielded between about 0.9 and 9 billion PBMCs per donor. For each donor, three plates each were used for CD4 naive and CD4 memory, two plates were used for CD8 naive, and one plate was used for CD8 memory. The study deeply sequenced blood TCR repertoires of 5 or 6 healthy adults to estimate repertoire size and the extent of clonotype sharing between individuals. What the study reported, not specific to this receptor: Sampling was restricted to blood, and TCR repertoires in tissues likely differ from the TCR repertoires found in blood. Based on pairwise subsampling, the degree of clonotype sharing among donors was expected to be affected by sequencing depth. Because the study included a small number of donors, the genetic and exposure-history diversity represented was limited. Clonotypes shared by all four sorted-subset donors showed higher generation probabilities than non-shared clonotypes. Across four donors, approximately 5% of naive CD4, 3% to 3.5% of naive CD8, around 2.1% of memory CD4, and about 0.44% of memory CD8 clonotypes were shared. Even with the large sequencing depth, rarefaction of the sorted-subset datasets indicated that sequencing was incomplete. Estimated clonotype richness was generally larger for naive than for memory subsets.

Using the deep immunoSEQ assay, TCR CDR3 regions were amplified from genomic DNA by multiplex PCR. For each cell subset, the extracted genomic DNA was distributed evenly across all wells of several immunoSEQ 96-well plates, and each plate served as one replicate. Each replicate PCR for sorted subsets received about 180 ng genomic DNA, equal to around 32,000 T cell genomes. The purified libraries were quantified using a Qubit 3.0 fluorometer, sized with a Bioanalyzer 2100, and then quantified again using the KAPA Library Quantification kit. Every immunoSEQ 96-well plate was sequenced on a separate single-read 150-cycle Illumina NextSeq 550 flow cell. The original methods were these. Because the immunoSEQ output held only junctional sequences and lacked quality scores, the filtering could not match the filtering applied to full-length reads. Sequences were annotated with PyIR, a Python wrapper for IgBLAST v1.9, and V/J genes and CDR3 were assigned using IMGT germline references. Any read was removed if the V/J assignment was weak (E-value above 1e-6), the CDR3 was missing, or the read contained stop codons, out-of-frame junctions, or ambiguous translated residues. V3J clonotypes were defined as sequences sharing the same inferred V gene, J gene, and CDR3 amino acid sequence. Percentage overlap between repertoires was computed as shared unique clonotypes divided by the size of the smaller repertoire. RTK rarefaction, the Chao1 estimator, and Recon v2.1 estimates of unobserved clonotypes were used to assess repertoire richness. Generation probabilities for all TCRbeta clonotypes obtained by the gDNA method from a handful of donors were computed using OLGA. The immuneACCESS repertoire file appears here via TCRdb, limited to in-frame rearrangements. These files lack a portion of the clones; in checked studies, under half of the deficit traces to unresolved V genes, and the cause of the others is not known. The V and J calls and the clone size are those of that table, but D and trimming were determined from the DNA. The table for this sample lists roughly 640,000 clones; 74% of them were counted only once. Over 1.5% of the sample is in the top ten clones.

Healthy HIV-negative adults with no recently reported acute infections or vaccinations were included as donors. Only Caucasian adults living in Nashville, Tennessee, USA were represented among the donors. CD4+ T cells were enriched by magnetic negative selection, after which naive cells were positively selected on CD45RA and the negative fraction was taken as the memory subset. Blood was obtained by leukapheresis, after which PBMCs were separated by Ficoll-Histopaque density gradient centrifugation and cryopreserved in liquid nitrogen vapor phase. Purity and quantity of every magnetically sorted T cell population were checked by analytical flow cytometry. Genomic DNA was isolated from each sorted fraction and quantified by UV absorbance on a Nanodrop 2000c. Comment on this clone: The target of this receptor is not known. Base qualities were left out, and no much larger clone turns up one base away.

This clonotype was sampled from a woman in her thirties in good health. Sequenced: memory CD4+ T cells sorted from blood. Taken with the paper, the label for cell subset or site translates to: CD45RA-negative fraction.

DNA sequence: TGTGCCTGGAGGAAAACTAGCGGGAGGGCAGGTGAGCAGTTCTTC. This translates into CAWRKTSGRAGEQFF. Recombination linked TRBV30 to TRBJ2-1, with TRBD2 identical over 13 junction bases. Relative to germline, V is missing 3 bases and J is missing 9 bases, with 8 bases of the junction outside any gene match. The CDR3 runs 15 residues from the cysteine to the phenylalanine. Kept here is only the CDR3 DNA, which spans 45 bases and is read in frame from base 1. The CDR1 and CDR2 encoded by the germline V gene (reference sequence) are GTSNPN and SVGIG.